These 23 T cell receptor beta chains came from one sample sequenced in a study of T-cell reconstitution after alpha-beta-depleted transplantation in children. The library targeted TCRbeta and was prepared with unique molecular identifiers. Each CDR3 protein gets one entry after TCRdb re-called the PCR reads with MiXCR. The table has about 300,000 distinct CDR3 sequences, 10% seen once. This specimen consisted of PBMCs, obtained before TCRalphabeta/CD19-depleted stem cell transplant. The receptors derive from a boy under two years old with acute myeloid leukemia, due to receive a stem cell transplant.

This clonotype was counted only a few times. CDR3 residues: CASSIPGGQPQHF. CDR3 bases: TGTGCCAGTAGTATACCTGGGGGGCAGCCCCAGCATTTT. This sequence joins TRBV19 and TRBJ1-5, with D maybe TRBD1 (5 bases). Trimming shortened V by 2 bases and J by 7 bases, and 9 bases separated the two germline ends. The CDR3 is made up of 13 amino acids. Germline V CDR1 and CDR2: LNHDA, SQIVND (reference sequence).

This clonotype was recorded a few times. The CDR3 DNA is TGCGCCAGCAGCTTGGGGGGGACTAGCGGGGGAGACGAGCAGTACTTC. This gives the protein CASSLGGTSGGDEQYF. J is TRBJ2-7 and V is TRBV5-1; 14 nucleotides align to TRBD2. V shed 0 bases and J 5 bases; nucleotides not matched to a gene: 4. The CDR3 has 16 amino acids. Germline CDR1 reads SGHRS; CDR2 reads YFSETQ.

This chain links TRBV7-6 with TRBJ1-1, with no clear D. The germline CDR1 and CDR2 sequences are SGHVS and FNYEAQ. This CDR3 contains 14 residues. V shed 6 bases and J shed 0 bases, with 11 bases lying between them. CDR3 amino acids: CASSPLVMNTEAFF. DNA of the CDR3: TGTGCCAGCAGTCCTCTGGTGATGAACACTGAAGCTTTCTTT. Complete variable domain (other parts from reference TRBV7-6 and TRBJ1-1): GAGVSQSPRYKVTKRGQDVALRCDPISGHVSLYWYRQALGQGPEFLTYFNYEAQQDKSGLPNDRFSAERPEGSISTLTIQRTEQRDSAMYRCASSPLVMNTEAFFGQGTRLTVV.

This chain connects TRBV3-1 to TRBJ2-5, with TRBD1 matching 8 bases. Germline CDR1 is LGHDT and CDR2 is YNNKEL (reference sequence). The V gene end was trimmed by 4 bases and the J gene end by 5 bases; junction bases not matched to a gene: 9. This CDR3 comprises 15 residues. This CDR3 is CASSLPTGVNETQYF. The CDR3 DNA sequence: TGTGCCAGCAGCCTCCCGACAGGGGTGAACGAGACCCAGTACTTC.

In its sample, this clonotype was seen many times. This chain joins TRBV12-3 or TRBV12-4 and TRBJ2-5, with D possibly matching TRBD2 (5 bases). This CDR3 spans 16 amino acids. With 3 bases removed from V and 4 bases from J, the gap between germline ends came to 18 bases. The CDR3 DNA is TGTGCCAGCAGTTTCCCACTGGCGGGTGAAGGAGAGACCCAGTACTTC. Translated, it gives CASSFPLAGEGETQYF.

This clonotype was observed a handful of times. The gene calls are TRBV6-1 and TRBJ2-7; a possible D gene is TRBD2 (5 bases). CDR1 is MNHNS, CDR2 SASEGT, per germline. Trimming left V 0 bases short and J 3 bases short, with 15 bases between. CDR3 length: 16 residues. CDR3 sequence (DNA): TGTGCCAGCAGTGAAGCGCTTCGGAAGAGCGGCTACGAGCAGTACTTC. Its protein product is CASSEALRKSGYEQYF.

This clonotype was seen ten or more times. V gene TRBV12-3 or TRBV12-4 combines with J gene TRBJ2-1; 12 positions match TRBD2. This CDR3 is built from 14 residues. J lost 8 bases, V lost 6 bases, and 5 bases had no gene match. The CDR3 is CASRPSGGADEQFF. CDR3 nucleotide sequence: TGTGCCAGCAGACCTAGCGGGGGGGCCGATGAGCAGTTCTTC.

The rearrangement uses TRBV6-1 and TRBJ1-4, with a possible D match to TRBD1 (6 bases). V was shortened by 6 bases and J by 8 bases, with 16 bases between the two germline ends. This CDR3 contains 14 residues. In germline, CDR1 is MNHNS, CDR2 SASEGT. The CDR3 DNA sequence: TGTGCCAGCAGGACGAGGAGGGGGGGCGAAAAACTGTTTTTT. This sequence encodes CASRTRRGGEKLFF.

This clonotype was observed at least ten times. CDR3 amino acids: CASSLKVSPLYEQYF. In DNA form, the CDR3 reads TGTGCCAGCAGCTTAAAGGTCAGCCCCCTCTACGAGCAGTACTTC. V gene TRBV7-2 combines with J gene TRBJ2-7; D unresolved. This CDR3 has 15 residues. The V end lost 2 bases, the J end lost 3 bases, and 14 bases lay between the germline ends. CDR1 and CDR2 (germline): SGHTA, FQGNSA.

This clonotype was picked up a small number of times. The rearrangement joins TRBV5-1 to TRBJ2-7; 9 nucleotides align to TRBD1. The CDR3 has 14 amino acids. The V gene end was trimmed by 4 bases and the J gene end by 2 bases; junction bases not matched to a gene: 4. Germline V gives CDR1 SGHRS, CDR2 YFSETQ. The CDR3 DNA follows: TGCGCCAGCAGCCCTTGGGACAGGGCCTACGAGCAGTACTTC. Its protein is CASSPWDRAYEQYF.

This clonotype was seen repeatedly, ten times or more. This rearrangement joins TRBV7-2 to TRBJ2-5; TRBD2 agrees at 15 bases. Germline V CDR1 and CDR2: SGHTA, FQGNSA. This CDR3 has 17 residues. Trimming removed 1 base from V and 4 bases from J; junction bases left unmatched: 4. Here the CDR3 DNA reads TGTGCCAGCAGCTTAGGGACTAGCGGGGGGGCTATAGAGACCCAGTACTTC. Translating it yields CASSLGTSGGAIETQYF. The whole variable domain, filled in from reference TRBV7-2 and TRBJ2-5, reads GAGVSQSPSNKVTEKGKDVELRCDPISGHTALYWYRQSLGQGLEFLIYFQGNSAPDKSGLPSDRFSAERTGGSVSTLTIQRTQQEDSAVYLCASSLGTSGGAIETQYFGPGTRLLVL.

This clonotype was recorded many times. V and J are TRBV27 and TRBJ1-1, with D perhaps TRBD1 (5 bases). CDR1 and CDR2 from the germline V gene are MNHEY and SMNVEV (reference sequence). The V gene lost 1 base and the J gene lost 1 base, with 7 bases spanning the gap. This CDR3 has 14 residues. In DNA, the CDR3 is TGTGCCAGCAGTTTATTAGGACAGAACACTGAAGCTTTCTTT. Translation: CASSLLGQNTEAFF.

This clonotype was detected many times. This sequence joins TRBV7-2 and TRBJ2-7, with 12 bases matching TRBD2. CDR1 SGHTA and CDR2 FQGNSA come from the germline V gene. The CDR3 totals 15 residues. Unmatched junction bases numbered 7, after V lost 5 bases and J lost 5 bases. The chain's CDR3 is CASSLRLAGADEQYF. In DNA, the CDR3 is TGTGCCAGCAGCCTTCGACTAGCGGGAGCGGACGAGCAGTACTTC.

This clonotype was seen a handful of times. The chain uses TRBV6-2 or TRBV6-3 and TRBJ1-1; tentative D call: TRBD1 (5 bases). The V gene lost 10 bases and the J gene lost 0 bases, with 12 bases spanning the gap. The CDR3 has 13 residues. CDR1 and CDR2 (germline): MNHEY, SVGEGT. This CDR3 reads CATLDRLNTEAFF. The CDR3 DNA sequence: TGTGCCACCCTCGACAGACTGAACACTGAAGCTTTCTTT.

In its sample, this clonotype was seen many times. This chain links TRBV7-2 with TRBJ1-1, with D possibly being TRBD1 (6 bases). The CDR3 has 21 amino acids. V was pared by 0 bases and J by 7 bases, with 33 bases between. Germline loops: CDR1 SGHTA, CDR2 FQGNSA. The CDR3 spells CASSLARFYRDTVLFYGEAFF. CDR3 nucleotide sequence: TGTGCCAGCAGCTTAGCGCGCTTCTACCGGGACACGGTCCTTTTTTATGGTGAAGCTTTCTTT.

To note about this clonotype: A much larger clone lies a single base off, so this may be a read error. The chain uses TRBV7-3 and TRBJ2-1, with 7 bases matching TRBD2. The length of the CDR3 is 14 residues. Germline V gives CDR1 SGHTA, CDR2 FQGTGA. J gave up 9 bases and V 0 bases, and 5 bases lay outside the gene matches. The CDR3 spells CASSLTPGRGEQFF. DNA for the CDR3: TGTGCCAGCAGCTTAACGCCAGGGAGGGGTGAGCAGTTCTTC.

This clonotype has at least ten counts. The chain carries TRBV2 and TRBJ2-5; D assignment may be TRBD1 or TRBD2 (6 bases each). CDR3 length equals 15 residues. Trimming took off 6 bases at V and 2 bases at J, with 16 bases between the two ends. CDR1 SNHLY and CDR2 FYNNEI come from the germline V gene. The CDR3 sequence is CASRAIGGRQETQYF. In DNA form, the CDR3 reads TGTGCCAGCAGGGCTATAGGGGGGCGTCAAGAGACCCAGTACTTC.

This clonotype was observed at least ten times. The chain couples TRBV12-3 or TRBV12-4 to TRBJ1-2, with 10 bases aligning to TRBD1. V lost 4 bases to trimming and J lost 2 bases; unmatched junction nucleotides: 4. CDR3 length: 15 residues. CDR3 sequence reads: CASSSRTGGNYGYTF. The CDR3, as DNA: TGTGCCAGCAGTTCCCGGACAGGGGGGAACTATGGCTACACCTTC.

Many counts were recorded for this clonotype. The V call is TRBV18, the J call TRBJ2-2, with 7 positions matching TRBD1. This CDR3 contains 16 residues. Germline lookup yields CDR1 KGHSH and CDR2 LQKENI. Unmatched junction bases numbered 9, after V lost 5 bases and J lost 3 bases. The DNA of the CDR3 is TGTGCCAGCTCATTAAGACAGGGCCCGGACACCGGGGAGCTGTTTTTT. Amino acids: CASSLRQGPDTGELFF. Complete variable domain (other parts from reference TRBV18 and TRBJ2-2): NAGVMQNPRHLVRRRGQEARLRCSPMKGHSHVYWYRQLPEEGLKFMVYLQKENIIDESGMPKERFSAEFPKEGPSILRIQQVVRGDSAAYFCASSLRQGPDTGELFFGEGSRLTVL.

To note about this clonotype: This may be a read error: a much more frequent sequence differs by one nucleotide. The chain joins TRBV29-1 to TRBJ2-1; D might be TRBD2 (8 bases). The V gene's germline CDR1 is SQVTM and CDR2 ANQGSEA. The CDR3 contains 16 residues. Here the CDR3 DNA reads TGCAGCGTTCAGGGGGGGCTCGGGGGGGCCGAGAATGACCAGTTCTTC. Its translation: CSVQGGLGGAENDQFF.

This clonotype was counted at least ten times. The chain links TRBV6-5 to TRBJ2-3; 9 bases are shared with TRBD2. After removal of 1 base from V and 3 bases from J, the junction contained 5 bases not matched to a gene. CDR3 size: 16 residues. Germline V gene sequence: CDR1 MNHEY, CDR2 SVGAGI. CDR3 sequence reads: CASSYWSGRSTDTQYF. The CDR3 region has the DNA TGTGCCAGCAGTTACTGGAGCGGGAGGTCTACAGATACGCAGTATTTT.

This clonotype was observed a handful of times. The chain couples TRBV4-2 to TRBJ2-7; D may be TRBD1 or TRBD2 (5 bases each). The ends were cut back, 1 base at V and 3 bases at J, with 10 bases in the middle. The CDR3 sequence is 14 residues long. CDR1 is LGHNA, CDR2 YNFKEQ, per germline. The CDR3 loop is CASSQGRGVYEQYF. The CDR3 DNA reads TGTGCCAGCAGCCAAGGAAGAGGGGTCTACGAGCAGTACTTC.

This clonotype was observed many times. The chain carries TRBV20-1 and TRBJ2-7; D perhaps matches TRBD1 (6 bases). Germline V gives CDR1 DFQATT, CDR2 SNEGSKA (reference sequence). Trimming stripped 3 bases from V and 3 bases from J, with 12 bases between. The CDR3 covers 13 residues. The CDR3 loop is CSARQQGFYEQYF. The DNA for the CDR3 is TGCAGTGCTAGGCAACAGGGTTTCTACGAGCAGTACTTC.